This TCR beta chain came from a study of cytomegalovirus exposure and HLA in healthy donors. The study, taken as a whole, reports: Immune exposure information comprised only CMV serostatus.

The primer mix had 60 Vbeta and 13 Jbeta primers. Sequenced by immunoSEQ multiplex PCR; TCRdb stores in-frame clones only, minus some. The sample lists 95,000 to 100,000 clones, 76% occurring once. Points on this clone: Its target is not known.

Between the trimmed V and J ends, which lost 6 bases and 7 bases, there was a span of 10 bases. This CDR3 has 12 amino acids. The germline CDR1 and CDR2 sequences are LNHDA and SQIVND (reference sequence). Sequenced: PBMCs. This sequence joins TRBV19 and TRBJ2-1; a possible D gene is TRBD1 (6 bases). The sequence derives from a man aged 40-49 years in good health and CMV-seronegative. The CDR3 coding sequence is TGTGCCAGTAGACAGGGCGGGAATGAGCAGTTCTTC. This sequence encodes CASRQGGNEQFF.